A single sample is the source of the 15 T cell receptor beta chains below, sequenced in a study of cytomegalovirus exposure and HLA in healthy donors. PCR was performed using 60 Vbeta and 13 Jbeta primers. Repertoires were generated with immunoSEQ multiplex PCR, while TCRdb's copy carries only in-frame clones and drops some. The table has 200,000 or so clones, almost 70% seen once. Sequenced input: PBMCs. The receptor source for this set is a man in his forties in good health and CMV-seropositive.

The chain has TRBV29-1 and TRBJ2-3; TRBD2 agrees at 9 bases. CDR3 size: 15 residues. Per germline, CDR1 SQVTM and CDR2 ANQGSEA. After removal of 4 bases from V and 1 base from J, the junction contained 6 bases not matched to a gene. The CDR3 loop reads CSVGASGEGTDTQYF. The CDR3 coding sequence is TGCAGCGTTGGGGCTAGCGGGGAAGGCACAGATACGCAGTATTTT.

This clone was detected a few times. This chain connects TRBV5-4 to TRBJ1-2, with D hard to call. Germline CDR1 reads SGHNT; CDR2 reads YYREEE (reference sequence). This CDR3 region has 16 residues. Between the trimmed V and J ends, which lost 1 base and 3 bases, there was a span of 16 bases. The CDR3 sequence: CASSLPSVLGHYGYTF. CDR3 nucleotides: TGTGCCAGCAGCTTGCCCTCGGTTCTTGGGCACTATGGCTACACCTTC. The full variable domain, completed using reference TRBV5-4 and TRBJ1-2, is ETGVTQSPTHLIKTRGQQVTLRCSSQSGHNTVSWYQQALGQGPQFIFQYYREEENGRGNFPPRFSGLQFPNYSSELNVNALELDDSALYLCASSLPSVLGHYGYTFGSGTRLTVV.

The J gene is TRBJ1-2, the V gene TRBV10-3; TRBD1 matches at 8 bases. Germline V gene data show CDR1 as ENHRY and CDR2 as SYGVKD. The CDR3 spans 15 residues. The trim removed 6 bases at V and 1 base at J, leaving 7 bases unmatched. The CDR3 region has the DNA TGTGCCATCAGCCAGAATGGACAGGGTAACTATGGCTACACCTTC. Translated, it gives CAISQNGQGNYGYTF.

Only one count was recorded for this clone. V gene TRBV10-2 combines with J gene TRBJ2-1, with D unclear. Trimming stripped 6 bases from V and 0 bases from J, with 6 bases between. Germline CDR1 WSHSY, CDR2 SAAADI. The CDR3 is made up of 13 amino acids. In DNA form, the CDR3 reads TGCGCCAGCAGCGCGAGCTCCTACAATGAGCAGTTCTTC. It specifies CASSASSYNEQFF.

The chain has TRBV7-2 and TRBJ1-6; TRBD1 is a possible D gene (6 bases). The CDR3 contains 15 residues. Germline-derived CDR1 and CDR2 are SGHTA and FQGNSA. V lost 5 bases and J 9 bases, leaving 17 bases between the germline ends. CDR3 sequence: CASSPQGPLLSPLHF. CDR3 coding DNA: TGTGCCAGCAGCCCCCAGGGGCCCCTTCTTTCACCCCTCCACTTT.

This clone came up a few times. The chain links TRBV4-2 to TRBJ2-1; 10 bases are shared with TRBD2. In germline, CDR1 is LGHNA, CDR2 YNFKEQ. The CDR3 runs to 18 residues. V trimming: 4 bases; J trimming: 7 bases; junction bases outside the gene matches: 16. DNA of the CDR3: TGTGCCAGCAGCCCCGATCCAGGAGCGGGGGGGCCGAGGAATGAGCAGTTCTTC. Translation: CASSPDPGAGGPRNEQFF.

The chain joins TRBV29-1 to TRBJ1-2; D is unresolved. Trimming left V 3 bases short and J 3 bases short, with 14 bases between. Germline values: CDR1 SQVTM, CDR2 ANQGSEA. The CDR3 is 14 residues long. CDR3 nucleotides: TGCAGCGTTGAGAGCCCCCAGGAATACTATGGCTACACCTTC. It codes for CSVESPQEYYGYTF.

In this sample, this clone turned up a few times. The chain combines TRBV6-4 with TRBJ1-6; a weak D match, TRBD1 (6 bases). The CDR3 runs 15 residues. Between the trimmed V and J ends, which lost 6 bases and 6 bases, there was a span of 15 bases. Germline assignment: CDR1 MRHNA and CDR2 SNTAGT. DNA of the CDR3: TGTGCCAGCAGACAACAGGGTTACGGTAATTCACCCCTCCACTTT. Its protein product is CASRQQGYGNSPLHF.

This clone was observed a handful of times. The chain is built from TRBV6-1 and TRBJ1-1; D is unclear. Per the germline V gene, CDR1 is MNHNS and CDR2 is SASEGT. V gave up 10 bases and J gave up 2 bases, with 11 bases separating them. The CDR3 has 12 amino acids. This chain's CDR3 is CAMAGDNTEAFF. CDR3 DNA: TGTGCCATGGCGGGAGATAACACTGAAGCTTTCTTT.

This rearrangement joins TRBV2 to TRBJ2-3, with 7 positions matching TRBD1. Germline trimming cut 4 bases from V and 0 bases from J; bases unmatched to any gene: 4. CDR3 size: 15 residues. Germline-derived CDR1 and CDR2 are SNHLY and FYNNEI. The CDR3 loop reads CASSARQGSTDTQYF. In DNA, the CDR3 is TGTGCCAGCAGTGCCCGACAGGGTAGCACAGATACGCAGTATTTT.

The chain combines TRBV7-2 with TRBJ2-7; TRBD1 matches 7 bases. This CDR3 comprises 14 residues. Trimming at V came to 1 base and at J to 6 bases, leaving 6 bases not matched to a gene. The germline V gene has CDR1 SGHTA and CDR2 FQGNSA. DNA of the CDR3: TGTGCCAGCAGCTTAGAGGGGGCGCGATCCGAGCAGTACTTC. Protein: CASSLEGARSEQYF.

DNA for the CDR3: TGTGCCAGCAGCCGACCCTCGAATAGGGACAGGGGCGGGGAGCAGTACTTC. Translating gives CASSRPSNRDRGGEQYF. The V gene is TRBV16, the J gene TRBJ2-7; TRBD1 aligns across 10 bases. The length of the CDR3 is 17 residues. The V segment lost 4 bases and the J segment 7 bases; nucleotides outside the gene matches: 16. The germline gives CDR1 KGHSY, CDR2 FQNENV.

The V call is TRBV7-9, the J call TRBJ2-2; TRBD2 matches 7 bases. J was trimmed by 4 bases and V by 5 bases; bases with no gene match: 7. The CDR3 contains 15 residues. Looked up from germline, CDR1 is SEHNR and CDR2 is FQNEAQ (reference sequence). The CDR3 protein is CASSHGREGTGELFF. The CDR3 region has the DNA TGTGCCAGCAGCCATGGCAGGGAGGGCACCGGGGAGCTGTTTTTT.

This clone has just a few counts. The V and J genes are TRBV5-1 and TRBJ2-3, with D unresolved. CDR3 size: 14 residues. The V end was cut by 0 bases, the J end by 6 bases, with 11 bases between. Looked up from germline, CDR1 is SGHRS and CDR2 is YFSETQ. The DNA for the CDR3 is TGCGCCAGCAGCTTGGCGGGTGGTAGCGATACGCAGTATTTT. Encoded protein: CASSLAGGSDTQYF.

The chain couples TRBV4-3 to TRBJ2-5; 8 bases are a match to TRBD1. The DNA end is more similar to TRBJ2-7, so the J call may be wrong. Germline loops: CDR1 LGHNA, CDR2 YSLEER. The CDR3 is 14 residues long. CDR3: CASAPGQDSYEQYF. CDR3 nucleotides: TGCGCCAGCGCCCCGGGACAGGATTCCTACGAGCAGTACTTC.